The T cell receptor beta chain described here comes from a study of immune cell composition in non-small cell lung cancer. DNA was extracted from unsorted cell suspensions stored frozen. The method was immunoSEQ multiplex PCR; TCRdb's version includes in-frame clones alone and lacks a portion of them. The sample lists just over 7,500 clones; roughly 78% were seen once. Of note for this clone: The antigen remains undetermined.

Unmatched junction bases numbered 11, after V lost 0 bases and J lost 0 bases. This CDR3 region has 20 residues. Notes on the study in general: Tumour TCR-beta clonality was not significantly tied to smoking pack-years. Tumour-associated clones >0.5% occurred in 30% to 35% of adenocarcinomas, under 85% of squamous. Top 10 clone scores and clonality were higher in squamous than adenocarcinoma.

Sequencing was performed on lung tumor tissue. This chain uses TRBV23-1 with TRBJ2-6, with 7 nucleotides matching TRBD1. TRBV23-1 is annotated as an ORF whose role is uncertain. This receptor was obtained from a human donor with non-small cell lung cancer. The CDR3 bases are TGCGCCAGCAGTCAATCGACGGGCAGGGGGACGAGCTCTGGGGCCAACGTCCTGACTTTC. Its translation is CASSQSTGRGTSSGANVLTF.